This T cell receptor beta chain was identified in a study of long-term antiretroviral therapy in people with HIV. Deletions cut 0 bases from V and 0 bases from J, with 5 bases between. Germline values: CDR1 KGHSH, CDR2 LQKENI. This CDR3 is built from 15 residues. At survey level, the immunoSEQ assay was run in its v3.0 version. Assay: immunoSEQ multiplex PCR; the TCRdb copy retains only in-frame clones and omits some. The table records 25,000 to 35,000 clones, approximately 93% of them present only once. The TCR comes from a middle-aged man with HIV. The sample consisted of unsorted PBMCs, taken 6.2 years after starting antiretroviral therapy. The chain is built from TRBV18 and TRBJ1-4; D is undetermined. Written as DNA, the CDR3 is TGTGCCAGCTCACCACCGCCGGCAACTAATGAAAAACTGTTTTTT. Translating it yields CASSPPPATNEKLFF.